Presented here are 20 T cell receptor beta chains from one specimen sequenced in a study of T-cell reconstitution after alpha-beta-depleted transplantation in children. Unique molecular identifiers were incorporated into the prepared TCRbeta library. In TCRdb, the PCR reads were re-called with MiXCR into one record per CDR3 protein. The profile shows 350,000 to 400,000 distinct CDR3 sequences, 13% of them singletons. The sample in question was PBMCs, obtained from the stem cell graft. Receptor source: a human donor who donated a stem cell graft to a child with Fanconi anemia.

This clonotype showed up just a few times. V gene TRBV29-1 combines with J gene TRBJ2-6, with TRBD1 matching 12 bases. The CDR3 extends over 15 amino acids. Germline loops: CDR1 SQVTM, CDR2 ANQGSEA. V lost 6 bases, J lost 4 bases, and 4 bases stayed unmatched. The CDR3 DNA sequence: TGCAGCGTAAGGGACAGGGGGCTCGGGGCCAACGTCCTGACTTTC. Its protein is CSVRDRGLGANVLTF.

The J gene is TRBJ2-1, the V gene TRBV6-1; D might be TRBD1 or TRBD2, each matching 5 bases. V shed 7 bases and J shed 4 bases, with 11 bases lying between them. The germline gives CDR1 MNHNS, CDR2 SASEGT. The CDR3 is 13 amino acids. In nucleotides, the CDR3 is TGTGCCAGCATCAGAGGGGTATACAATGAGCAGTTCTTC. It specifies CASIRGVYNEQFF.

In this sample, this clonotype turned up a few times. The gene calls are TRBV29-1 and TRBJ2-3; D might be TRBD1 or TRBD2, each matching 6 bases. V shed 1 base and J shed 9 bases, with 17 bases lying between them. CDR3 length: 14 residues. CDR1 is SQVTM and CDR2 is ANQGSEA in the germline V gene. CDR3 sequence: CSVEGQEEGRTQYF. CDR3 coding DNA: TGCAGCGTTGAAGGACAGGAAGAGGGGAGGACGCAGTATTTT.

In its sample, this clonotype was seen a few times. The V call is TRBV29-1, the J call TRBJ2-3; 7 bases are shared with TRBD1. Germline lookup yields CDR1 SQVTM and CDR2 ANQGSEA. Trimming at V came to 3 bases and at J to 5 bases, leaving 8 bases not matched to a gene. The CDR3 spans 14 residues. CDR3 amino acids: CSVETHRGKDTQYF. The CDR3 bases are TGCAGCGTTGAGACCCACAGGGGCAAAGATACGCAGTATTTT.

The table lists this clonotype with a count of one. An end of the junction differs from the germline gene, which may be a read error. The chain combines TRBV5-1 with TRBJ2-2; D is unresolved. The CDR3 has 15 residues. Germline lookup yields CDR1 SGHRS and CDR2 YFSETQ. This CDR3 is CASSLGHGNTRELFF. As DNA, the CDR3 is TGCGCCAGCAGCTTGGGACATGGGAACACCAGGGAGCTGTTTTTT.

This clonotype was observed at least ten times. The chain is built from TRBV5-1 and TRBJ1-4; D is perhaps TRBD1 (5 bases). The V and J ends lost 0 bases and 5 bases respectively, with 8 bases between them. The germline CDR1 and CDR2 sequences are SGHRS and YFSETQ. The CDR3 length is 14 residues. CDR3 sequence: CASSLGQPNEKLFF. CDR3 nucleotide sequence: TGCGCCAGCAGCTTGGGACAGCCAAATGAAAAACTGTTTTTT.

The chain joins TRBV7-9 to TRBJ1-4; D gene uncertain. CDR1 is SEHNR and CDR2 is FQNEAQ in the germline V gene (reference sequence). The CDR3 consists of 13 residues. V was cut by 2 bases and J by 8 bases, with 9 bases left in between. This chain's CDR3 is CASSLILTEKLFF. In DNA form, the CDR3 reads TGTGCCAGCAGCTTAATATTAACGGAAAAACTGTTTTTT.

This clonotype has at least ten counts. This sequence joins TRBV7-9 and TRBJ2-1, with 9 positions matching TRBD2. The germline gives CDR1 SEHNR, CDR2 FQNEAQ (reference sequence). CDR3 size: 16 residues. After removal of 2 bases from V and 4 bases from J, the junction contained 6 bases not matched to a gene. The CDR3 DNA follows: TGTGCCAGCAGCTTAACCCTAGCGGGGATATACAATGAGCAGTTCTTC. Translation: CASSLTLAGIYNEQFF.

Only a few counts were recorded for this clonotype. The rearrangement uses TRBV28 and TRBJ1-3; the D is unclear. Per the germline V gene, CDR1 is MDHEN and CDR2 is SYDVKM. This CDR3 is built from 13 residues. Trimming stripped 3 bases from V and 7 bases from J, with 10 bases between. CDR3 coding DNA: TGTGCCAGCAGTTTGGCGCACTTGAACACCATATATTTT. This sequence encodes CASSLAHLNTIYF.

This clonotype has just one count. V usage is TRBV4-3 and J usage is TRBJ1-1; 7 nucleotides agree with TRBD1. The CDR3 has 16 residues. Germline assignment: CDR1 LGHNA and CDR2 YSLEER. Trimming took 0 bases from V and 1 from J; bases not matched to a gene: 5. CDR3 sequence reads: CASSQDPGQRNTEAFF. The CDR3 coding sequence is TGCGCCAGCAGCCAAGATCCGGGACAGAGGAACACTGAAGCTTTCTTT.

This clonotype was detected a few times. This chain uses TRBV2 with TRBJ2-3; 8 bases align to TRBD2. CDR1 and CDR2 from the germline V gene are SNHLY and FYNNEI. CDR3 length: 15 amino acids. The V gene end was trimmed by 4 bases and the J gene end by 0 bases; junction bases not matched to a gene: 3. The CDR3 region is CASSVGGASTDTQYF. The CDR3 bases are TGTGCCAGCAGTGTCGGGGGGGCAAGCACAGATACGCAGTATTTT. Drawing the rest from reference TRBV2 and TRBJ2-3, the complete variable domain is EPEVTQTPSHQVTQMGQEVILRCVPISNHLYFYWYRQILGQKVEFLVSFYNNEISEKSEIFDDQFSVERPDGSNFTLKIRSTKLEDSAMYFCASSVGGASTDTQYFGPGTRLTVL.

The CDR3 bases are TGCAGCGATAACAGGGCCAGCACAGATACGCAGTATTTT. Translated: CSDNRASTDTQYF. This sequence joins TRBV29-1 and TRBJ2-3; possibly TRBD1 for D (6 bases). This CDR3 is 13 amino acids long. Germline values: CDR1 SQVTM, CDR2 ANQGSEA. V lost 7 bases to trimming and J lost 0 bases, with 11 bases between them.

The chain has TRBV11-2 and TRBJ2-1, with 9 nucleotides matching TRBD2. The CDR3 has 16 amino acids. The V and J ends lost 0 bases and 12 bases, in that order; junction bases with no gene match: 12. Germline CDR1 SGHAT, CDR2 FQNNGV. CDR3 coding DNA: TGTGCCAGCAGCTTAGACGGCGGGAGGGTTAGCAGCGCGCAGTTCTTC. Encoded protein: CASSLDGGRVSSAQFF. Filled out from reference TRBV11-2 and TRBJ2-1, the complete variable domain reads EAGVAQSPRYKIIEKRQSVAFWCNPISGHATLYWYQQILGQGPKLLIQFQNNGVVDDSQLPKDRFSAERLKGVDSTLKIQPAKLEDSAVYLCASSLDGGRVSSAQFFGPGTRLTVL.

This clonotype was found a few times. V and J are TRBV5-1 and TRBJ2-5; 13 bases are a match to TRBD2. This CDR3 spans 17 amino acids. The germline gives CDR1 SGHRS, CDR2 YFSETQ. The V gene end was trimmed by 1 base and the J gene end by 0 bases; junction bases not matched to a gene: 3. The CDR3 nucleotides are TGCGCCAGCAGCTTGACACTAGCGGGGGGGTACCAAGAGACCCAGTACTTC. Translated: CASSLTLAGGYQETQYF.

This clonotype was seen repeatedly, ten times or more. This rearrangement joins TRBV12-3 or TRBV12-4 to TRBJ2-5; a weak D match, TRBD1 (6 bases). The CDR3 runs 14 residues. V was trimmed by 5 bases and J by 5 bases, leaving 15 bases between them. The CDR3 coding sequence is TGTGCCAGCAGTGCACAGGGTAACTGGGAGACCCAGTACTTC. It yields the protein CASSAQGNWETQYF.

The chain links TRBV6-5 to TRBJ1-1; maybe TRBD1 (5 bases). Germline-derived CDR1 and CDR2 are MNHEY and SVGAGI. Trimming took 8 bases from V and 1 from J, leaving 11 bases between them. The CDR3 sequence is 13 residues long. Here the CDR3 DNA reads TGTGCCAGCGGCGGGGCGTGGAACACTGAAGCTTTCTTT. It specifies CASGGAWNTEAFF.

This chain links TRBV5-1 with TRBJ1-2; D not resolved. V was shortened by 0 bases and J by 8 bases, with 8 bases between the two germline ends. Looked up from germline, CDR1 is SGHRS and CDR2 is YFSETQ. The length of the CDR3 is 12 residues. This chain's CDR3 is CASSLARSGYTF. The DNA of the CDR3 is TGCGCCAGCAGCTTGGCCCGTTCGGGCTACACCTTC.

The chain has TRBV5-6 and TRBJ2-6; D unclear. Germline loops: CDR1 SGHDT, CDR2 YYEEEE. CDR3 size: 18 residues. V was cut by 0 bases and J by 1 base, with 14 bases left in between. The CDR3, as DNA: TGTGCCAGCAGCTTGGCTCACATGTTTTGGTCTGGGGCCAACGTCCTGACTTTC. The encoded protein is CASSLAHMFWSGANVLTF.

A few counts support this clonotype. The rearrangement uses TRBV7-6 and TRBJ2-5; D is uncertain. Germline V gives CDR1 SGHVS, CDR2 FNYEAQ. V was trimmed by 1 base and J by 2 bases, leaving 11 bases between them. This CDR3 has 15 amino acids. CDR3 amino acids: CASSLVRTVQETQYF. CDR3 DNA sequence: TGTGCCAGCAGCTTAGTTCGCACAGTACAAGAGACCCAGTACTTC.

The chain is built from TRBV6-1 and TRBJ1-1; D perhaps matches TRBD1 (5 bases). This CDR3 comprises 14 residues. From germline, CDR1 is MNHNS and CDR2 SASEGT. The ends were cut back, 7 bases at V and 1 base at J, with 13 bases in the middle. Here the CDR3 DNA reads TGTGCCAGCACCCTAGACGGACAGAACACTGAAGCTTTCTTT. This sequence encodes CASTLDGQNTEAFF.